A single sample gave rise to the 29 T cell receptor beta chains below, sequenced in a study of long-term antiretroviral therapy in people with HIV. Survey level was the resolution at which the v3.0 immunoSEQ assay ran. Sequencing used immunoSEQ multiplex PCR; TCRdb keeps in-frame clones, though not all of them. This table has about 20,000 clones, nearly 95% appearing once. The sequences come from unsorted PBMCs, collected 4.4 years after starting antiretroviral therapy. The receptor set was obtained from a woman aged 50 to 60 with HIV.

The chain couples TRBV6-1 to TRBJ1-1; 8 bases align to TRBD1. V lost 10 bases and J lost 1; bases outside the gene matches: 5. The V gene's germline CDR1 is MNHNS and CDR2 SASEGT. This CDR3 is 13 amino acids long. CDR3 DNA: TGTGCCACGATGGGACAGGCGAACACTGAAGCTTTCTTT. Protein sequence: CATMGQANTEAFF.

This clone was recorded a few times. In DNA form, the CDR3 reads TGTGCCAGCTGGGGACTAGCGACCTCCTACGAGCAGTACTTC. This gives the protein CASWGLATSYEQYF. The V and J genes are TRBV27 and TRBJ2-7; 10 nucleotides align to TRBD2. The V gene end was trimmed by 8 bases and the J gene end by 0 bases; junction bases not matched to a gene: 4. The CDR3 is made up of 14 amino acids. Germline CDR1 and CDR2: MNHEY and SMNVEV (reference sequence).

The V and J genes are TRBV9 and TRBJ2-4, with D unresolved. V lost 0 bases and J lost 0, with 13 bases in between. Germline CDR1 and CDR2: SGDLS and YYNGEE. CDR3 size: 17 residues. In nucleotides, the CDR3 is TGTGCCAGCAGCGTAGGCGCAGCCCCCGGAGCCAAAAACATTCAGTACTTC. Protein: CASSVGAAPGAKNIQYF.

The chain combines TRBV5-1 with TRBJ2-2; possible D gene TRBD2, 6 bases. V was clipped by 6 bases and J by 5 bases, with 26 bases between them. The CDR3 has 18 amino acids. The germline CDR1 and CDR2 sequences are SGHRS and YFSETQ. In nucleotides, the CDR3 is TGCGCCAGCAAGGGCGGGGCTTCCTCAACTACCCAAACCGGGGAGCTGTTTTTT. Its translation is CASKGGASSTTQTGELFF.

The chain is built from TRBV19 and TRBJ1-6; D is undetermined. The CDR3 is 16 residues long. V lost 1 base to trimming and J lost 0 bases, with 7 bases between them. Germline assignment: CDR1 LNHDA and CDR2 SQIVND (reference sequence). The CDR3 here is CASSIVWSSYNSPLHF. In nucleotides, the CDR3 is TGTGCCAGTAGTATAGTTTGGAGCTCCTATAATTCACCCCTCCACTTT.

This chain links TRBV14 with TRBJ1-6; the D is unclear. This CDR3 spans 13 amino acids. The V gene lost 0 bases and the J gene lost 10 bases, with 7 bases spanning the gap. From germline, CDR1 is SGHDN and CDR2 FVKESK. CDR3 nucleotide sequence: TGTGCCAGCAGCCAAGATTTTATGTCACCCCTCCACTTT. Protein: CASSQDFMSPLHF.

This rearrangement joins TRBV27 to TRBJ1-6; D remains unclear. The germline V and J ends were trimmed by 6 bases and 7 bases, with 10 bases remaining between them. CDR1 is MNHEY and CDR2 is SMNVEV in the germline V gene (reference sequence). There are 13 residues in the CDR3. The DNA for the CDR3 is TGTGCCAGCAGGCCGGCTGAGAATTCACCCCTCCACTTT. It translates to CASRPAENSPLHF.

CDR3 in DNA: TGTGCCAGTAGTTTGGACAGGGCGGCCGATCAGCCCCAGCATTTT. This codes for CASSLDRAADQPQHF. The V and J genes are TRBV19 and TRBJ1-5, with 8 bases aligning to TRBD1. The V and J ends lost 5 bases and 5 bases, in that order; junction bases with no gene match: 8. The V gene's germline CDR1 is LNHDA and CDR2 SQIVND (reference sequence). This CDR3 is 15 amino acids long. The full variable domain, in which reference TRBV19 and TRBJ1-5 provide the parts outside the CDR3, is DGGITQSPKYLFRKEGQNVTLSCEQNLNHDAMYWYRQDPGQGLRLIYYSQIVNDFQKGDIAEGYSVSREKKESFPLTVTSAQKNPTAFYLCASSLDRAADQPQHFGDGTRLSIL.

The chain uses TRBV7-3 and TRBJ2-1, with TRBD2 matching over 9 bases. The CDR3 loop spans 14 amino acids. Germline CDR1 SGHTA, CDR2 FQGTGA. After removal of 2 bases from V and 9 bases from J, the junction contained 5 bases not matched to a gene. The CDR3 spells CASSLLAGDSEQFF. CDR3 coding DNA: TGTGCCAGCAGCTTATTAGCGGGGGACTCTGAGCAGTTCTTC. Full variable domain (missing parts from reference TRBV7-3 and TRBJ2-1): GAGVSQTPSNKVTEKGKYVELRCDPISGHTALYWYRQSLGQGPEFLIYFQGTGAADDSGLPNDRFFAVRPEGSVSTLKIQRTERGDSAVYLCASSLLAGDSEQFFGPGTRLTVL.

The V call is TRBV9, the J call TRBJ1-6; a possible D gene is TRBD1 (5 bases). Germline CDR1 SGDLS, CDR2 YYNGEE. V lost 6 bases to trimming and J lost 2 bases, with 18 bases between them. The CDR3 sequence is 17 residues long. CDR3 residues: CASTKDALGAYNSPLHF. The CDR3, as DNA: TGTGCCAGCACCAAGGATGCCCTGGGGGCCTATAATTCACCCCTCCACTTT.

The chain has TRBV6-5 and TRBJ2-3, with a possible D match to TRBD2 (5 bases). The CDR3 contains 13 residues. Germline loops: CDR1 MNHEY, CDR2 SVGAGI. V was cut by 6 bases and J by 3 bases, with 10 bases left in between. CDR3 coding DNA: TGTGCCAGCAGGGAAGAGGGTACAGATACGCAGTATTTT. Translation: CASREEGTDTQYF.

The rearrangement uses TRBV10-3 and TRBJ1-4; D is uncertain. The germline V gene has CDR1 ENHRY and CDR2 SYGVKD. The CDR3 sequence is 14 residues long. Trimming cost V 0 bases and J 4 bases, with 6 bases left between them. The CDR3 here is CAISESADNEKLFF. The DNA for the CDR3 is TGTGCCATCAGTGAGTCTGCAGATAATGAAAAACTGTTTTTT.

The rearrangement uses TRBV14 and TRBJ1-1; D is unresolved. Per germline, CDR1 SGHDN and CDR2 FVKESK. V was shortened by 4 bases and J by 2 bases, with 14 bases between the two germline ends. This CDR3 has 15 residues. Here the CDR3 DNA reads TGTGCCAGCAGCCTCGGGGTCAGGCCTAACACTGAAGCTTTCTTT. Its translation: CASSLGVRPNTEAFF.

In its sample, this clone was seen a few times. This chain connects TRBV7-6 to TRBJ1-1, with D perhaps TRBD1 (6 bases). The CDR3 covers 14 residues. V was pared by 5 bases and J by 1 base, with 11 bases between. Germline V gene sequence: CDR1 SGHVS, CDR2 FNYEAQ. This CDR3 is CASSPLDRNTEAFF. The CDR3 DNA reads TGTGCCAGCAGCCCTTTGGACAGGAACACTGAAGCTTTCTTT.

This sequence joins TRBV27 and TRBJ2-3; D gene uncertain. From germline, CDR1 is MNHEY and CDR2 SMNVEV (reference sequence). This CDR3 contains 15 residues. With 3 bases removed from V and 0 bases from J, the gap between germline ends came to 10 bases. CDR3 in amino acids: CASSFRPSSTDTQYF. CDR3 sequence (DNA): TGTGCCAGCAGTTTTAGACCCTCTAGCACAGATACGCAGTATTTT.

The CDR3 spells CASSRRPTEAFF. CDR3 DNA sequence: TGTGCCAGCAGCCGTCGACCCACTGAAGCTTTCTTT. This sequence joins TRBV5-6 and TRBJ1-1; D not certain. This CDR3 spans 12 amino acids. V lost 4 bases and J 4 bases, leaving 8 bases between the germline ends. Looked up from germline, CDR1 is SGHDT and CDR2 is YYEEEE.

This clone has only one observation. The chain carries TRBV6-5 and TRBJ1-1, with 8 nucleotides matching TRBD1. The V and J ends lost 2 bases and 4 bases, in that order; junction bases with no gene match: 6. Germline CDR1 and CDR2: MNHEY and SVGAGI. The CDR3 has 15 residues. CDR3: CASSYEGTGGTEAFF. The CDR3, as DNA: TGTGCCAGCAGTTACGAGGGCACAGGGGGCACTGAAGCTTTCTTT.

This CDR3 reads CSVEELKPGQGPDTQYF. The DNA of the CDR3 is TGCAGCGTTGAGGAACTGAAACCGGGACAGGGGCCCGATACGCAGTATTTT. The V and J genes are TRBV29-1 and TRBJ2-3, with 10 bases lining up with TRBD1. The V gene's germline CDR1 is SQVTM and CDR2 ANQGSEA. The ends lost 3 bases at V and 6 bases at J; junction bases unmatched: 15. This CDR3 is 17 amino acids long.

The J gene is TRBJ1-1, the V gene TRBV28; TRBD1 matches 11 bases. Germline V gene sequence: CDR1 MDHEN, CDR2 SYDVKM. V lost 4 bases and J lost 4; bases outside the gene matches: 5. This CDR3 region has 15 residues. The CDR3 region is CASSSGQGAVTEAFF. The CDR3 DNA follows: TGTGCCAGCAGTTCTGGACAGGGGGCCGTCACTGAAGCTTTCTTT.

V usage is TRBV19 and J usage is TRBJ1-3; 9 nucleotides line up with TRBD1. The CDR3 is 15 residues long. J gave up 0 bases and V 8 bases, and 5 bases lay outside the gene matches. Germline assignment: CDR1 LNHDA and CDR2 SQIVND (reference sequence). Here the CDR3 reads CASSTGGFSGNTIYF. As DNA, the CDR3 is TGTGCCAGTTCGACAGGGGGATTCTCTGGAAACACCATATATTTT.

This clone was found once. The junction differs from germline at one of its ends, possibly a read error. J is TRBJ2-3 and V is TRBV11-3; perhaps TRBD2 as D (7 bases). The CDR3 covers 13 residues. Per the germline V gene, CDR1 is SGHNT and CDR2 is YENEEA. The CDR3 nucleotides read TGTGCCAGCAGCTTAGACCCCGAGGGGGGGCTTTGTTTT. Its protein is CASSLDPEGGLCF.

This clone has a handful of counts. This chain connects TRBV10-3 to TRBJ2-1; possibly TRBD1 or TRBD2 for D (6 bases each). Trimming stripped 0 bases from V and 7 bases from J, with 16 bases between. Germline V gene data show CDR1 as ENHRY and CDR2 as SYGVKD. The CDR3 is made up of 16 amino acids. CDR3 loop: CAISESQPKGGNEQFF. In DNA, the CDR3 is TGTGCCATCAGTGAGTCGCAGCCTAAGGGGGGTAATGAGCAGTTCTTC.

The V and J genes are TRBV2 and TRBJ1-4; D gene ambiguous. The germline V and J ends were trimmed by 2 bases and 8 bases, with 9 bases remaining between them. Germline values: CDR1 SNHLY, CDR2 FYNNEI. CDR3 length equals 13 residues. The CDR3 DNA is TGTGCCAGCAGTGAATGGGTAGGGGAAAAACTGTTTTTT. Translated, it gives CASSEWVGEKLFF. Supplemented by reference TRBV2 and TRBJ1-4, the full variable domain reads EPEVTQTPSHQVTQMGQEVILRCVPISNHLYFYWYRQILGQKVEFLVSFYNNEISEKSEIFDDQFSVERPDGSNFTLKIRSTKLEDSAMYFCASSEWVGEKLFFGSGTQLSVL.

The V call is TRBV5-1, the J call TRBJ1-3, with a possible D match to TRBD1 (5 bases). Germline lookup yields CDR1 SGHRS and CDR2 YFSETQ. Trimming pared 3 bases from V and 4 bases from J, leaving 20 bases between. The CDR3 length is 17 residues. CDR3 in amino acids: CASSSRGPSTQGNTIYF. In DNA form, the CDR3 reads TGCGCCAGCAGCTCCCGGGGCCCATCCACTCAGGGAAACACCATATATTTT.

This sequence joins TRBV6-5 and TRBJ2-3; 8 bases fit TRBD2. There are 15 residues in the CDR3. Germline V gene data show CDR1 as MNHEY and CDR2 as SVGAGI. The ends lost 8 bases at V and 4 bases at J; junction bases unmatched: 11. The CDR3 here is CASRQAGERADTQYF. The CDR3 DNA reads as TGTGCCAGCCGGCAAGCGGGGGAGCGGGCAGATACGCAGTATTTT.

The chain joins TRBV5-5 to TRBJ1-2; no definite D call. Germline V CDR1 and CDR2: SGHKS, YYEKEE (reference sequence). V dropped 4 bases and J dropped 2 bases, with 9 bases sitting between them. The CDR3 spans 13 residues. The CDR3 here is CASSRTPNYGYTF. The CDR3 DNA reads TGTGCCAGCAGCCGCACCCCAAACTATGGCTACACCTTC.

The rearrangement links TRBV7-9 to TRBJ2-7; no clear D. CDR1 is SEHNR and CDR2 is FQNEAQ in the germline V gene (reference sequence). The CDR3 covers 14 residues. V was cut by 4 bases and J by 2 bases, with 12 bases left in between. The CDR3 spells CASSSDTLPYEQYF. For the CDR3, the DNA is TGTGCCAGCAGCTCTGACACACTCCCCTACGAGCAGTACTTC.

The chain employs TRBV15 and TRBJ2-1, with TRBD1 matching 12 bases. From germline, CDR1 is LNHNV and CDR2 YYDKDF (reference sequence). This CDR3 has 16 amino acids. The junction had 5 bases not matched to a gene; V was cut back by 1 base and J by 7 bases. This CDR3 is CATSRGPGQGANEQFF. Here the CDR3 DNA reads TGTGCCACCAGCAGAGGTCCGGGACAGGGGGCAAATGAGCAGTTCTTC.

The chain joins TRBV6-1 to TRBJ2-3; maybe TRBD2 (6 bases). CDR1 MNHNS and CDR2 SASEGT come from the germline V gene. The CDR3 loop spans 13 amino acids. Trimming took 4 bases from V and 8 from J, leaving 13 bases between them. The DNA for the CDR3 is TGTGCCAGCAGTGGGGTCCAGGAGGGTACGCAGTATTTT. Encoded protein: CASSGVQEGTQYF.